Listed below are T cell receptor beta chains from one sample, sequenced in a study of graft-versus-host responses after intestinal transplantation. Assay used: immunoSEQ multiplex PCR; TCRdb lists only in-frame clones, some missing. Here the sample spans around 18,000 clones, roughly 80% being singletons. The starting material was ileum tissue, obtained 17 days after transplant. The receptors here all came from a human patient who received an intestinal transplant, so some T cells may come from the graft donor. CDR3s include the opening cysteine and the closing phenylalanine or tryptophan. Each record gives: V gene, clone size, J gene, CDR3 length, D gene, CDR3 DNA, CDR3 protein. A D gene is named only where the DNA matches it firmly. Clone size is stated in some rows and not others, as once, few, many or a class when expanded.

TRBV28	few	TRBJ2-3	15	-	TGTGCCAGCAGTTTATGGCGGAGTAGCACAGATACGCAGTATTTT	CASSLWRSSTDTQYF
TRBV20-1	-	TRBJ1-2	9	-	TGCAGTGGTCAGTATGGCTACACCTTC	CSGQYGYTF
TRBV5-1	-	TRBJ1-2	15	TRBD1	TGCGCCAGCAGCTCCCAGGGGGGAAATAACTATGGCTACACCTTC	CASSSQGGNNYGYTF
TRBV5-5	few	TRBJ1-6	13	-	TGTGCCAGCAGCTTGGGGCAGGGCTCACCCCTCCACTTT	CASSLGQGSPLHF
TRBV5-6	-	TRBJ1-5	15	-	TGTGCCAGCAGCCGATCACAGGACTGGGATCAGCCCCAGCATTTT	CASSRSQDWDQPQHF
TRBV29-1	-	TRBJ1-1	17	-	TGCAGCGTTGAAGATCCTCAGGGCTCGAGAACTAACACTGAAGCTTTCTTT	CSVEDPQGSRTNTEAFF
TRBV5-5	-	TRBJ2-3	15	-	TGTGCCAGCAGCCCCCTGAGGGGGGGCACAGATACGCAGTATTTT	CASSPLRGGTDTQYF
TRBV29-1	once	TRBJ2-1	14	TRBD2	TGCAGCGTTGTTAGACTAGCGATATACAATGAGCAGTTCTTC	CSVVRLAIYNEQFF
TRBV27	once	TRBJ2-1	16	-	TGTGCCAGCAATTACCTAGGGGGAGGGGACTACAATGAGCAGTTCTTC	CASNYLGGGDYNEQFF
TRBV11-2	-	TRBJ1-1	18	-	TGTGCCAGCAGCTTAATTGGGAGCGGTGGCGGGGAGTTCGCTGAAGCTTTCTTT	CASSLIGSGGGEFAEAFF
TRBV6-6	-	TRBJ2-1	14	-	TGTGCCAGCAGACCCCTGAGCTCCTACAATGAGCAGTTCTTC	CASRPLSSYNEQFF
TRBV5-6	-	TRBJ2-1	14	-	TGTGCCAGCAGTCCCGCAGGGTTGGGCAATGAGCAGTTCTTC	CASSPAGLGNEQFF
TRBV6-5	few	TRBJ2-7	16	TRBD2	TGTGCCAGCAGTTACACGGACGGGACTATGCCTTACGAGCAGTACTTC	CASSYTDGTMPYEQYF
TRBV10-1	few	TRBJ2-1	21	-	TGCGCCAGCAGTGTCCCGCCGACAGGGGGTGAAGCGGGAGAAACCTACAATGAGCAGTTCTTC	CASSVPPTGGEAGETYNEQFF
TRBV9	-	TRBJ2-2	14	-	TGTGCCAGCAGCGTAGAATGGGAACCCGGGGAGCTGTTTTTT	CASSVEWEPGELFF